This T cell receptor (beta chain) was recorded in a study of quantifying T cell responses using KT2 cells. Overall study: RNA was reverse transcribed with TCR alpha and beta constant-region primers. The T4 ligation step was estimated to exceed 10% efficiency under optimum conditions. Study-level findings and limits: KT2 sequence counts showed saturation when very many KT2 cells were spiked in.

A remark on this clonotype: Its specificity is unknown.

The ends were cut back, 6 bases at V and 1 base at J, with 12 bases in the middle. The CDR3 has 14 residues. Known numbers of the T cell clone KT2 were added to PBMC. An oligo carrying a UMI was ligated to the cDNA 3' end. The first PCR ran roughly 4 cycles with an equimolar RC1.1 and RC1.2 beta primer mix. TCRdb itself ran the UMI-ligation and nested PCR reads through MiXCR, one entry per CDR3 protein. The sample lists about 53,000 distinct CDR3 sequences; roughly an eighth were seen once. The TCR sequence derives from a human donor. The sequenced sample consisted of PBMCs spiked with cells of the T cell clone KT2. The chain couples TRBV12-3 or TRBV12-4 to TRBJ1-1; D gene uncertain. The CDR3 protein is CASSLGRWNTEAFF. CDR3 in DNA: TGTGCCAGCAGCCTCGGGAGATGGAACACTGAAGCTTTCTTT.